This T cell receptor (beta chain) is drawn from a study of immune heterogeneity within non-small cell lung tumors. Whole-study context: The tumors comprised several squamous cell carcinomas, approximately 11 non-squamous carcinomas and 1 not otherwise specified.

Multiplex PCR amplified the TCR beta CDR3 region. Its first round ran for 9 to 11 cycles with 32 V and 13 J primers. TCRdb reanalysed the multiplex PCR reads using MiXCR and keeps one entry per CDR3 protein. The repertoire holds roughly 3,500 distinct CDR3 sequences, with 45% to 60% as singletons. Germline V gene data show CDR1 as LGHDT and CDR2 as YNNKEL (reference sequence). This CDR3 contains 12 residues. Trimming pared 4 bases from V and 4 bases from J, leaving 6 bases between. Samples each supplied 500 to 650 ng of bulk tumor genomic DNA as template. Collection of several biopsies per primary tumor, spaced far apart, took place during surgery. Surgery that was curative in intent was performed on patients with untreated, newly diagnosed non-small cell lung cancer. Patients with newly diagnosed non-small cell lung cancer who underwent surgery with curative intent served as donors. As concerns this clonotype: This could be a read error, since a much larger clone is one nucleotide away.

Sequences were obtained from lung tumor tissue. This sequence originates from a man aged 55 to 70 with non-small cell lung cancer. The chain employs TRBV3-1 and TRBJ2-3, with D hard to call. CDR3 in amino acids: CASSRSADTQYF. The CDR3 region has the DNA TGTGCCAGCAGCCGATCGGCAGATACGCAGTATTTT.